The clone carrying this T cell receptor beta chain was observed a handful of times. This specimen belongs to a study of response to subunit inactivated influenza vaccine. Via MiXCR, TCRdb re-called the RT-PCR reads, giving one row per CDR3 protein. The sample has some 520,000 distinct CDR3 sequences, 16% seen once; the top ten hold less than 4%. The CDR3 extends over 14 amino acids. Germline CDR1 and CDR2: SQVTM and ANQGSEA. The ends lost 3 bases at V and 9 bases at J; junction bases unmatched: 5. This TCR derives from a man between 50 and 69 years old who received an inactivated influenza vaccine. The chain recombines TRBV29-1 with TRBJ2-1, with 13 bases matching TRBD2. Sequenced here: CD4+ T cells sorted from PBMCs, sampled around 25 months after vaccination. CDR3 sequence reads: CSVDRTSGSVEQFF. In DNA, the CDR3 is TGCAGCGTTGATCGGACTAGCGGGAGCGTTGAGCAGTTCTTC.